A single sample is the source of the 27 T cell receptor beta chains below, sequenced in a study of cytomegalovirus exposure and HLA in healthy donors. Clones were sequenced by immunoSEQ multiplex PCR, and TCRdb holds only the in-frame ones, with some missing. The repertoire includes 250,000 or so clones, 87% of them detected once, and around 3% sits in the top ten. Sample: PBMCs. Receptors were obtained from a young man in good health and CMV-seronegative.

This clone has just a few counts. This chain uses TRBV7-2 with TRBJ2-5; 8 positions agree with TRBD2. The CDR3 spans 16 residues. Germline V gene lookup returns CDR1 SGHTA and CDR2 FQGNSA. Trimming removed 4 bases from V and 4 bases from J; junction bases left unmatched: 11. The CDR3 DNA follows: TGTGCCAGCAGCTCGGGGGTGCGGGAGGCAGCAGAGACCCAGTACTTC. Protein: CASSSGVREAAETQYF. The full variable domain, with the rest looked up from reference TRBV7-2 and TRBJ2-5, is GAGVSQSPSNKVTEKGKDVELRCDPISGHTALYWYRQSLGQGLEFLIYFQGNSAPDKSGLPSDRFSAERTGGSVSTLTIQRTQQEDSAVYLCASSSGVREAAETQYFGPGTRLLVL.

J is TRBJ2-7 and V is TRBV10-1; the match to TRBD2 covers 8 bases. The CDR3 runs 15 residues. Germline V gene lookup returns CDR1 WNHNN and CDR2 SYGVQD (reference sequence). V shed 2 bases, J shed 4 bases, and the junction held 7 bases outside the gene matches. CDR3 region: CASSEGSGGMYEQYF. Here the CDR3 DNA reads TGCGCCAGCAGTGAGGGGAGCGGGGGTATGTACGAGCAGTACTTC.

The CDR3 bases are TGTGCCAGCGAAGGACTAGCGGGAAACGAGCAGTACTTC. This gives the protein CASEGLAGNEQYF. The gene calls are TRBV6-6 and TRBJ2-7; TRBD2 aligns across 12 bases. V lost 8 bases and J lost 5; bases outside the gene matches: 4. This CDR3 spans 13 amino acids. Germline V CDR1 and CDR2: MNHNY, SVGAGI (reference sequence).

The chain joins TRBV4-1 to TRBJ1-1; unclear D gene. Germline CDR1 MGHRA, CDR2 YSYEKL. Trimming stripped 2 bases from V and 10 bases from J, with 14 bases between. The CDR3 is 13 residues long. The CDR3 DNA sequence: TGCGCCAGCAGCCAATTTGTGGAGGACGGAGCTTTCTTT. Translated, it gives CASSQFVEDGAFF.

The chain employs TRBV7-9 and TRBJ1-6, with D possibly matching TRBD1 (5 bases). The V gene lost 1 base and the J gene lost 8 bases, with 6 bases spanning the gap. Germline V gene lookup returns CDR1 SEHNR and CDR2 FQNEAQ (reference sequence). The CDR3 totals 13 residues. The CDR3 bases are TGTGCCAGCAGCTTAGTAGGGGATTCACCCCTCCACTTT. Translated: CASSLVGDSPLHF.

The gene calls are TRBV7-9 and TRBJ2-5, with TRBD2 as a possible D gene (6 bases). Germline V lookup: CDR1 SEHNR, CDR2 FQNEAQ (reference sequence). CDR3 length: 12 amino acids. Trimming pared 5 bases from V and 5 bases from J, leaving 9 bases between. The CDR3 coding sequence is TGTGCCAGCAGCATCCGGGGGGAGACCCAGTACTTC. Its translation: CASSIRGETQYF.

The chain employs TRBV9 and TRBJ1-1, with D unclear. Germline V CDR1 and CDR2: SGDLS, YYNGEE. CDR3 length: 15 amino acids. The V end was cut by 0 bases, the J end by 4 bases, with 13 bases between. CDR3 loop: CASSVGSSPTTEAFF. The CDR3 nucleotides read TGTGCCAGCAGCGTAGGTAGCAGCCCGACCACTGAAGCTTTCTTT.

V usage is TRBV7-6 and J usage is TRBJ2-7; a possible D gene is TRBD1 (5 bases). V was shortened by 5 bases and J by 4 bases, with 15 bases between the two germline ends. This CDR3 has 14 amino acids. CDR1 and CDR2 (germline): SGHVS, FNYEAQ. The CDR3 region is CASSPRSGWYEQYF. The CDR3 region has the DNA TGTGCCAGCAGCCCACGGTCAGGGTGGTACGAGCAGTACTTC.

This rearrangement joins TRBV7-9 to TRBJ2-1, with 15 nucleotides matching TRBD2. V was pared by 5 bases and J by 8 bases, with 4 bases of the junction left unmatched. The CDR3 has 15 residues. Germline CDR1 SEHNR, CDR2 FQNEAQ (reference sequence). CDR3 DNA sequence: TGTGCCAGCAGCCAGGGACTAGCGGGAGGCGATGAGCAGTTCTTC. As protein: CASSQGLAGGDEQFF.

This clone was observed a single time. The chain recombines TRBV7-9 with TRBJ2-1; perhaps TRBD2 as D (6 bases). Germline assignment: CDR1 SEHNR and CDR2 FQNEAQ (reference sequence). This CDR3 contains 14 residues. V was pared by 5 bases and J by 10 bases, with 18 bases between. In DNA, the CDR3 is TGTGCCAGCAGCCGAGGAGGGGACGGATTGGAGCAGTTCTTC. This codes for CASSRGGDGLEQFF.

The chain has TRBV11-3 and TRBJ1-6; no clear D. Trimming shortened V by 5 bases and J by 9 bases, and 17 bases separated the two germline ends. This CDR3 spans 15 amino acids. In germline, CDR1 is SGHNT, CDR2 YENEEA. The CDR3 DNA is TGTGCCAGCAGCCCGGCCGGGGAAAAGGGTTCACCCCTCCACTTT. Translating it yields CASSPAGEKGSPLHF.

The chain has TRBV4-1 and TRBJ2-1, with 7 bases matching TRBD1. Germline lookup yields CDR1 MGHRA and CDR2 YSYEKL. This CDR3 spans 18 amino acids. V was clipped by 0 bases and J by 0 bases; unmatched bases: 8. The CDR3 is CASSQESRTGSSYNEQFF. Written as DNA, the CDR3 is TGCGCCAGCAGCCAAGAATCCCGGACAGGAAGCTCCTACAATGAGCAGTTCTTC.

V usage is TRBV7-3 and J usage is TRBJ2-2, with 9 bases identical to TRBD2. This CDR3 has 17 residues. The V segment lost 2 bases and the J segment 4 bases; nucleotides outside the gene matches: 8. The germline CDR1 and CDR2 sequences are SGHTA and FQGTGA. The CDR3 region is CASSLLGGRAGTGELFF. The CDR3 bases are TGTGCCAGCAGCTTACTCGGCGGGAGGGCAGGCACCGGGGAGCTGTTTTTT. Together with reference TRBV7-3 and TRBJ2-2, the CDR3 gives the full variable domain: GAGVSQTPSNKVTEKGKYVELRCDPISGHTALYWYRQSLGQGPEFLIYFQGTGAADDSGLPNDRFFAVRPEGSVSTLKIQRTERGDSAVYLCASSLLGGRAGTGELFFGEGSRLTVL.

The chain joins TRBV28 to TRBJ2-1, with D hard to call. This CDR3 spans 13 amino acids. V lost 3 bases, J lost 3 bases, and 6 bases lay in between. Looked up from germline, CDR1 is MDHEN and CDR2 is SYDVKM. The CDR3 nucleotides read TGTGCCAGCAGTTTTTCCTTCTACAATGAGCAGTTCTTC. Its protein product is CASSFSFYNEQFF.

The table lists this clone with a few counts. This rearrangement joins TRBV18 to TRBJ1-4, with TRBD1 matching 8 bases. Germline trimming cut 6 bases from V and 6 bases from J; bases unmatched to any gene: 3. Germline V lookup: CDR1 KGHSH, CDR2 LQKENI. This CDR3 has 13 amino acids. The chain's CDR3 is CASSLGQDEKLFF. For the CDR3, the DNA is TGTGCCAGCTCGCTGGGACAGGATGAAAAACTGTTTTTT.

This chain connects TRBV9 to TRBJ1-2; D possibly corresponds to TRBD1 (5 bases). The CDR3 has 13 residues. The V gene's germline CDR1 is SGDLS and CDR2 YYNGEE. Between the trimmed V and J ends, which lost 6 bases and 2 bases, there was a span of 11 bases. DNA for the CDR3: TGTGCCAGCACCCTGACAGAGAACTATGGCTACACCTTC. This encodes CASTLTENYGYTF.

This chain uses TRBV6-6 with TRBJ2-5; maybe TRBD2 (5 bases). The CDR3 loop spans 14 amino acids. V lost 1 base and J lost 1, with 7 bases in between. Germline V gene lookup returns CDR1 MNHNY and CDR2 SVGAGI (reference sequence). The DNA for the CDR3 is TGTGCCAGCAGTTACTACGGGATCCAAGAGACCCAGTACTTC. As protein: CASSYYGIQETQYF.

The chain carries TRBV6-6 and TRBJ1-5; D is undetermined. Germline CDR1 reads MNHNY; CDR2 reads SVGAGI (reference sequence). The CDR3 is made up of 13 amino acids. Deletions cut 2 bases from V and 5 bases from J, with 7 bases between. Written as DNA, the CDR3 is TGTGCCAGCAGTTACAGTAGTGATCAGCCCCAGCATTTT. As protein: CASSYSSDQPQHF.

This chain links TRBV4-3 with TRBJ1-4, with 10 bases aligning to TRBD1. This CDR3 spans 16 amino acids. Germline V gene lookup returns CDR1 LGHNA and CDR2 YSLEER. The junction had 6 bases not matched to a gene; V was cut back by 1 base and J by 7 bases. The CDR3 bases are TGCGCCAGCAGCCAAGGACAGGGGGCATATAGTGAAAAACTGTTTTTT. This gives the protein CASSQGQGAYSEKLFF.

The gene calls are TRBV7-6 and TRBJ2-7; 8 nucleotides agree with TRBD1. Looked up from germline, CDR1 is SGHVS and CDR2 is FNYEAQ. V dropped 1 base and J dropped 7; count of bases not matched to a gene: 12. CDR3 length: 16 residues. CDR3 coding DNA: TGTGCCAGCAGCTTAGTCATGGGACAGGAGCCTTGGGAGCAGTACTTC. Translated: CASSLVMGQEPWEQYF.

V is TRBV30 and J is TRBJ2-7; D uncertain. Germline V gene sequence: CDR1 GTSNPN, CDR2 SVGIG (reference sequence). V lost 0 bases, J lost 0 bases, and 15 bases lay in between. CDR3 length: 16 amino acids. CDR3 region: CAWSVLGIQPSYEQYF. CDR3 in DNA: TGTGCCTGGAGTGTACTTGGTATCCAACCCTCCTACGAGCAGTACTTC.

The CDR3 sequence is CASSQRVTSGIRLDTQYF. As DNA, the CDR3 is TGTGCCAGCAGCCAGCGCGTAACTAGCGGGATTCGTCTAGATACGCAGTATTTT. This chain uses TRBV7-2 with TRBJ2-3; 10 bases agree with TRBD2. Germline CDR1 and CDR2: SGHTA and FQGNSA. This CDR3 comprises 18 residues. J was trimmed by 5 bases and V by 5 bases; bases with no gene match: 16.

The gene calls are TRBV9 and TRBJ2-1; D might be TRBD1 (6 bases). Germline CDR1 is SGDLS and CDR2 is YYNGEE. The CDR3 runs 15 residues. Trimming took off 2 bases at V and 0 bases at J, with 9 bases between the two ends. CDR3 protein: CASSVIGGSYNEQFF. The CDR3 DNA reads as TGTGCCAGCAGCGTGATAGGGGGCTCCTACAATGAGCAGTTCTTC.

This chain links TRBV5-1 with TRBJ2-7; 10 nucleotides match TRBD1. The CDR3 totals 15 residues. Unmatched junction bases numbered 6, after V lost 4 bases and J lost 2 bases. Germline CDR1 and CDR2: SGHRS and YFSETQ. The CDR3 DNA reads TGCGCCAGCAGCGCAGGACAGGGGGTGACCTACGAGCAGTACTTC. Translating it yields CASSAGQGVTYEQYF.

This sequence joins TRBV5-1 and TRBJ2-5, with 10 positions matching TRBD2. The CDR3 contains 16 residues. J gave up 2 bases and V 2 bases, and 6 bases lay outside the gene matches. The germline CDR1 and CDR2 sequences are SGHRS and YFSETQ. The CDR3 is CASSFGLAERQETQYF. The CDR3 coding sequence is TGCGCCAGCAGCTTCGGACTAGCGGAAAGACAAGAGACCCAGTACTTC.

CDR3 DNA: TGTGCCATCAGCCCAGACAGGACGAACACCGGGGAGCTGTTTTTT. It codes for CAISPDRTNTGELFF. The rearrangement links TRBV10-3 to TRBJ2-2; a weak D match, TRBD1 (6 bases). Per germline, CDR1 ENHRY and CDR2 SYGVKD. V gave up 6 bases and J gave up 0 bases, with 11 bases separating them. CDR3 size: 15 residues.

V gene TRBV5-4 combines with J gene TRBJ2-1, with 10 bases fitting TRBD2. This CDR3 comprises 16 residues. V shed 4 bases, J shed 6 bases, and the junction held 10 bases outside the gene matches. Germline V CDR1 and CDR2: SGHNT, YYREEE (reference sequence). The CDR3 bases are TGTGCCAGCAGCAGTCCTAGCGGGAGTATTTCCAATGAGCAGTTCTTC. This translates into CASSSPSGSISNEQFF.